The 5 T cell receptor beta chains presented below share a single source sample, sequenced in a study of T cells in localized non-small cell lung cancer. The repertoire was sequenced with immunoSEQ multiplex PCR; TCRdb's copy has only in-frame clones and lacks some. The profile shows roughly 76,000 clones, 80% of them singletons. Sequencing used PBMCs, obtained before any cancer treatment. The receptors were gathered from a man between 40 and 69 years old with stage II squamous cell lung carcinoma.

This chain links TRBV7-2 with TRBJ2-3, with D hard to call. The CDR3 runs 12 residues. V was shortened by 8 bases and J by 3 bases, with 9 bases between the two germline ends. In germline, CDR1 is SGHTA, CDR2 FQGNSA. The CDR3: CASGILTDTQYF. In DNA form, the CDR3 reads TGTGCCAGCGGTATTCTTACAGATACGCAGTATTTT.

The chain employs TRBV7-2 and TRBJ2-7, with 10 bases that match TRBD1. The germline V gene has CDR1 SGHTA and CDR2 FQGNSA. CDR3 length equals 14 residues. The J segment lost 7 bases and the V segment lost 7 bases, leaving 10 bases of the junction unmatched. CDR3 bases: TGTGCCAGCACAACGGGACAGGGGAGTAGGGAGCAGTACTTC. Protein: CASTTGQGSREQYF.

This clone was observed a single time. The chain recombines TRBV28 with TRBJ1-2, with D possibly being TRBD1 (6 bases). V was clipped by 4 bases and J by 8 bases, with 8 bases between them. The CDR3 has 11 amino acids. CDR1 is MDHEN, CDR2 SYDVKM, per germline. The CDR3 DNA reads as TGTGCCAGCAGTTCAGGGGAGGGCTACACCTTC. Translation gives CASSSGEGYTF.

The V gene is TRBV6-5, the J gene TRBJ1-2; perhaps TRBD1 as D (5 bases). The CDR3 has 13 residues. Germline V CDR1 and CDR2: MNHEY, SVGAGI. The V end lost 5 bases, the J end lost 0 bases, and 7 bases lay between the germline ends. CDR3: CASSRDSNYGYTF. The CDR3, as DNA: TGTGCCAGCAGTCGGGACTCTAACTATGGCTACACCTTC.

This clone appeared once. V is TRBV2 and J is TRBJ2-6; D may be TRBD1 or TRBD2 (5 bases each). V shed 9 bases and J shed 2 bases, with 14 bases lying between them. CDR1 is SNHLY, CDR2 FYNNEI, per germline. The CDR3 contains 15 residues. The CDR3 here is CARQQRGTGANVLTF. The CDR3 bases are TGTGCCAGACAACAGAGGGGAACTGGGGCCAACGTCCTGACTTTC.